Listed here is a single T cell receptor (beta chain). There is no known antigen for this receptor. Base-call qualities are not available, and no considerably larger clone is one nucleotide away. TCRbeta CDR3 regions were amplified from genomic DNA using the immunoSEQ Assay, a bias-controlled multiplex PCR. The study's own analysis went as follows. The number of nucleated cells in each sample was estimated by amplification of reference gene primers within the assay. To quantify the absolute abundance of each unique TCRbeta CDR3 rearrangement, sequence reads were collapsed and filtered. For each sample, productive Simpson clonality was calculated by taking the square root of Simpson's diversity index across productive rearrangements. Not all clones reach the TCRdb copy of this immuneACCESS table, which keeps in-frame sequences only. Checked studies attribute under half of the gap to unresolved V genes and leave the rest unexplained. V and J calls and clone size follow that table, whereas D and trimming were derived from the DNA. In this sample the table shows a few hundred thousand clones, about 90% of which occur a single time. Approximately 0.93% of the sample is held by the ten biggest clonotypes.

The data belong to a study of blood T cell repertoires in COVID-19 (dated by TCRdb to 2020 to 2021). In terms of the full investigation: Samples from collaborators originated in the United States, Italy and Spain and spanned both the acute and convalescent phases of COVID-19. The samples were drawn from two sources: the first 160 participants of the ongoing ImmuneRACE study, and fewer than 1,500 subjects contributed by 6 global collaborators. Deeply sampled blood TCRbeta repertoires from subjects exposed to, actively infected with, or recovered from COVID-19 were included in the dataset. The repertoires were released in a freely available public database meant as a resource for research on the immune response to SARS-CoV-2. Nearly every sample came with metadata listing a de-identified subject ID, COVID-19 status, age in years and sex. The material from the prospective study consisted of cDNA or gDNA derived from T cells, B-cell-depleted T cells, or PBMCs. Where available, HLA class I and class II types were taken from metadata supplied by the sample provider and were not determined by assay-based typing. What the study reported, not specific to this receptor: The amount of clinical and demographic metadata varied by source and participant and was provided uncurated.

Inclusive of the bounding cysteine and phenylalanine, the CDR3 is 14 residues long. This entry keeps only the CDR3 DNA: 42 bases, framed from base 1. The germline V gene provides CDR1 SGHNT and CDR2 YENEEA. At the junction V is shortened by 3 bases and J by 2 bases, with 8 bases in between. Participants in the prospective study were enrolled through a virtual design, were aged about 18 to 100 years, and lived in under 25 United States geographic areas. Cohort assignment in the prospective study relied on participant-reported clinical history from a screening survey and a study questionnaire. ImmuneRACE Cohort 3 recovered participants were defined by two consecutive negative NP/OP PCR tests, healthcare professional clearance, or symptom resolution. Each participant in the prospective study had whole blood, serum and a nasopharyngeal or oropharyngeal swab collected by mobile phlebotomists. Participants in the prospective study had the option to provide additional blood draws and questionnaires over an approximately 2-month period. Blood samples from the prospective study were shipped frozen or at room temperature prior to DNA extraction.

The source of this sequence is a woman in her thirties who had recovered from COVID-19. The rearrangement joined TRBV11-3 to TRBJ1-3; the D gene assignment is ambiguous. Sample: PBMCs or T cells enriched from blood (not recorded which). The CDR3 protein is CASSLAGAGNTIYF. The DNA is TGTGCCAGCAGCTTGGCGGGAGCTGGAAACACCATATATTTT.